This T cell receptor (beta chain) comes out of a study of T-cell memory formation after mild COVID-19. Germline V gene sequence: CDR1 MNHEY, CDR2 SVGAGI. This CDR3 contains 15 residues. Unmatched junction bases numbered 7, after V lost 6 bases and J lost 1 base. One entry per CDR3 protein results from TCRdb running MiXCR on the 5' RACE reads. The table shows 540,000 or so distinct CDR3 sequences, with roughly 21% occurring only once. The sample taken for sequencing was PBMCs or a T cell subset sorted from them (not recorded which). V usage is TRBV6-5 and J usage is TRBJ2-7, with TRBD1 identical over 9 bases. The TCR sequence derives from an adult woman who had mild COVID-19 (a few samples of this study predate the infection). Cell type and time point are not known. CDR3 sequence reads: CASRKTGGSSYEQYF. CDR3 sequence (DNA): TGTGCCAGCAGGAAGACAGGGGGTTCTTCCTACGAGCAGTACTTC.